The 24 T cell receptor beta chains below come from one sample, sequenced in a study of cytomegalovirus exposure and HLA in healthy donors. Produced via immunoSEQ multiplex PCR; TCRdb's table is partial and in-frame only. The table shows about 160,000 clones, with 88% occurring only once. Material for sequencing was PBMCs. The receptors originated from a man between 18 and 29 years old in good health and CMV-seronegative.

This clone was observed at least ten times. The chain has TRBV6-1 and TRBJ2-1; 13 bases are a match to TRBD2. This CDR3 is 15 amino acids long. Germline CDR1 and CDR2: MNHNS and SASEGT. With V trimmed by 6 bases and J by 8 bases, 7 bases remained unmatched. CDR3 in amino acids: CASSPTSGGADEQFF. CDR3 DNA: TGTGCCAGCAGCCCTACTAGCGGGGGGGCCGATGAGCAGTTCTTC.

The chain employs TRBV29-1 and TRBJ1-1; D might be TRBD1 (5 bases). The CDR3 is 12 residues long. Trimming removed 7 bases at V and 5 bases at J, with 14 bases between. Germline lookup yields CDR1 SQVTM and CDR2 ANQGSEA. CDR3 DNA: TGCAGCGCGGGGGACCTAGAGACTGAAGCTTTCTTT. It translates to CSAGDLETEAFF.

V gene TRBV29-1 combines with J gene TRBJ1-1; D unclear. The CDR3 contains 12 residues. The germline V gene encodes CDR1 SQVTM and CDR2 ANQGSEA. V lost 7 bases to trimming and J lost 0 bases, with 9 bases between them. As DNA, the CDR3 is TGCAGCGGGACGGACTTGAACACTGAAGCTTTCTTT. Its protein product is CSGTDLNTEAFF.

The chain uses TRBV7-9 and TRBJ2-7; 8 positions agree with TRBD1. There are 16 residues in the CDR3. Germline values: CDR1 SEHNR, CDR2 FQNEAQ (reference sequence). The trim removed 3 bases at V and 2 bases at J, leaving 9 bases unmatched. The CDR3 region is CASSFAPDRDPYEQYF. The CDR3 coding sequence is TGTGCCAGCAGCTTCGCCCCGGACAGGGACCCCTACGAGCAGTACTTC.

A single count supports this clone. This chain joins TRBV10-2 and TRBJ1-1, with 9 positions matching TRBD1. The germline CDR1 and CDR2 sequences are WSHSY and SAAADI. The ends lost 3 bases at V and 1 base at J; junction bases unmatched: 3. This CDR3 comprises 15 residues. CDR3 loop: CASSDLTGGNTEAFF. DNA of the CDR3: TGCGCCAGCAGTGACCTGACAGGGGGGAACACTGAAGCTTTCTTT.

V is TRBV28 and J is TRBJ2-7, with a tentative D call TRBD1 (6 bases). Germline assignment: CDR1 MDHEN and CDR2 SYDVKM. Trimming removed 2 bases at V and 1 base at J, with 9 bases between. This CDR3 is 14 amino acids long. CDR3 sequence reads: CASSLQGPSYEQYF. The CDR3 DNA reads TGTGCCAGCAGTTTACAGGGGCCGTCCTACGAGCAGTACTTC. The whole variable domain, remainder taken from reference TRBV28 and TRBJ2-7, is DVKVTQSSRYLVKRTGEKVFLECVQDMDHENMFWYRQDPGLGLRLIYFSYDVKMKEKGDIPEGYSVSREKKERFSLILESASTNQTSMYLCASSLQGPSYEQYFGPGTRLTVT.

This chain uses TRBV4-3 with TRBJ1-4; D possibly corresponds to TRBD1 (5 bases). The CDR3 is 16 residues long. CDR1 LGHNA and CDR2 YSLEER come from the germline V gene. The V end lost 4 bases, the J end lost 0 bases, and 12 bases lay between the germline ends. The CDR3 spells CASSPGGGTTNEKLFF. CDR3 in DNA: TGCGCCAGCAGCCCGGGCGGGGGAACAACTAATGAAAAACTGTTTTTT.

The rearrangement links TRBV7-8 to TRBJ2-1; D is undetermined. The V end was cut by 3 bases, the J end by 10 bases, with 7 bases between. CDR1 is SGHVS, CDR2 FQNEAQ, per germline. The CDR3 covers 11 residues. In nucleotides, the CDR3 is TGTGCCAGCAGCTTTGAGGCCGAGCAGTTCTTC. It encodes CASSFEAEQFF.

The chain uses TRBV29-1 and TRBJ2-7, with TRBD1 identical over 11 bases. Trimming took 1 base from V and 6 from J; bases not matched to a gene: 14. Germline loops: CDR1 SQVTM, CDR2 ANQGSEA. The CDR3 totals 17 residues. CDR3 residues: CSVEGTGGFTGALEQYF. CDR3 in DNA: TGCAGCGTTGAAGGGACAGGGGGCTTTACGGGAGCGCTCGAGCAGTACTTC.

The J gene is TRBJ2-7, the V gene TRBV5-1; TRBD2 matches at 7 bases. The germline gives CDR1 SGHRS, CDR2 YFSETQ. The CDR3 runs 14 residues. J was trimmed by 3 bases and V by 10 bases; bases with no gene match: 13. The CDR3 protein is CAGLGDYILYEQYV. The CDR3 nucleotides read TGCGCCGGTCTGGGGGACTACATTCTCTACGAGCAGTACGTC.

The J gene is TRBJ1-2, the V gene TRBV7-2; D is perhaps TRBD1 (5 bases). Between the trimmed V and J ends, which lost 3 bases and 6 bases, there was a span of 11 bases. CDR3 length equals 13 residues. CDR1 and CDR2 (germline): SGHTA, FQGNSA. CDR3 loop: CASSFRGANGYTF. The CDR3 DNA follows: TGTGCCAGCAGCTTTAGGGGTGCGAATGGCTACACCTTC.

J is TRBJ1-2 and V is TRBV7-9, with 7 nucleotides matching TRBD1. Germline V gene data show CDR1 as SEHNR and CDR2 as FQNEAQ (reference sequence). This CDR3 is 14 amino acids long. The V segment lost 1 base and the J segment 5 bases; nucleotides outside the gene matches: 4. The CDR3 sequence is CASSLEGQLYGYTF. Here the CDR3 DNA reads TGTGCCAGCAGCTTAGAGGGACAGCTTTATGGCTACACCTTC.

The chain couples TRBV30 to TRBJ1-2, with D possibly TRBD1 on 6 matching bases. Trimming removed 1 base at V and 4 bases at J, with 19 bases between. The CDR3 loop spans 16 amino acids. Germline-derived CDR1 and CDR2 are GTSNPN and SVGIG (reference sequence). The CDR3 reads CAWSDTGNLRGYGYTF. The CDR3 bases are TGTGCCTGGAGTGACACAGGGAATTTAAGGGGCTATGGCTACACCTTC.

The CDR3 protein is CASSEYRENTEAFF. The CDR3, as DNA: TGTGCCAGCAGTGAGTACAGGGAGAACACTGAAGCTTTCTTT. The rearrangement joins TRBV28 to TRBJ1-1, with D possibly TRBD1 on 6 matching bases. Germline assignment: CDR1 MDHEN and CDR2 SYDVKM. V lost 5 bases to trimming and J lost 1 base, with 11 bases between them. The CDR3 sequence is 14 residues long.

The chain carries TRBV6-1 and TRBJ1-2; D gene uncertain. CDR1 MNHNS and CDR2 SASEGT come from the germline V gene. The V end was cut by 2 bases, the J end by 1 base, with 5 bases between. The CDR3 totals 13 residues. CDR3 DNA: TGTGCCAGCAGTGAACCAGTTAACTATGGCTACACCTTC. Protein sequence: CASSEPVNYGYTF.

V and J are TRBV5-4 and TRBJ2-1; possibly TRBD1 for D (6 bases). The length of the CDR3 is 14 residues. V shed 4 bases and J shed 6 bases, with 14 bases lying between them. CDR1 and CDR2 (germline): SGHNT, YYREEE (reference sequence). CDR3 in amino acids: CASSQVQGGNEQFF. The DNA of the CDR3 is TGTGCCAGCAGCCAGGTACAGGGTGGCAATGAGCAGTTCTTC.

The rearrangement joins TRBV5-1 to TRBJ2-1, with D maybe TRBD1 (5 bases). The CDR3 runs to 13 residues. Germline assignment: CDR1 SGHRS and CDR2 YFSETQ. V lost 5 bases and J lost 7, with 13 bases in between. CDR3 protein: CASRLGDRNEQFF. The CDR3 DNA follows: TGCGCCAGCAGGCTAGGAGACAGAAATGAGCAGTTCTTC.

CDR3 sequence: CASSFGLEQETQYF. The CDR3 DNA follows: TGTGCCAGCAGTTTCGGACTAGAGCAAGAGACCCAGTACTTC. The rearrangement joins TRBV6-5 to TRBJ2-5; 7 bases are shared with TRBD2. Trimming cost V 4 bases and J 2 bases; bases outside gene matches: 4. Germline V gene lookup returns CDR1 MNHEY and CDR2 SVGAGI. This CDR3 spans 14 amino acids.

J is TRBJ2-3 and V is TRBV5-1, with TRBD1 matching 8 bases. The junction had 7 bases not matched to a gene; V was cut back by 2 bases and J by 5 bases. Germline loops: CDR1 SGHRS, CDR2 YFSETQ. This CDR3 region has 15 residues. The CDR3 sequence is CASSFRTGQGDTQYF. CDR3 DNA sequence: TGCGCCAGCAGCTTCCGGACAGGGCAAGGAGATACGCAGTATTTT.

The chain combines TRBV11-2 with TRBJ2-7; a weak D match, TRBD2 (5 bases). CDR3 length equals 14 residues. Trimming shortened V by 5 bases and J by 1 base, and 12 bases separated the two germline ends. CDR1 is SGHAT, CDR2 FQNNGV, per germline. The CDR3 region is CASSASQRSYEQYF. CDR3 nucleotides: TGTGCCAGCAGCGCCTCACAGCGGTCCTACGAGCAGTACTTC.

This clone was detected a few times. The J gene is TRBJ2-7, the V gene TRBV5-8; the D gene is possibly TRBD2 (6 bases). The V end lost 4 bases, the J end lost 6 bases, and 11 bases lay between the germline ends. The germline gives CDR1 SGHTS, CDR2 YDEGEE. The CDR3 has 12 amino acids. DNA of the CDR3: TGTGCCAGCAGCAGGCGGGGATTCGAGCAGTACGTC. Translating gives CASSRRGFEQYV.

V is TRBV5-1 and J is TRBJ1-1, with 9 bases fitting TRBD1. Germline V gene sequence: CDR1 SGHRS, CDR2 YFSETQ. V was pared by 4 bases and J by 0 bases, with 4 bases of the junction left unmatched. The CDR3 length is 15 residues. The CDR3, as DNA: TGCGCCAGCAGCATAGGACAGGGGTTGAACACTGAAGCTTTCTTT. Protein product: CASSIGQGLNTEAFF.

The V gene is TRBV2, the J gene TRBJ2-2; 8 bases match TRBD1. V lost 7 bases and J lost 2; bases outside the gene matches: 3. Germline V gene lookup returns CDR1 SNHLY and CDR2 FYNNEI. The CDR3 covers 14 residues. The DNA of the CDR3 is TGTGCCAGCACGGACAGGGTAAACACCGGGGAGCTGTTTTTT. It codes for CASTDRVNTGELFF.

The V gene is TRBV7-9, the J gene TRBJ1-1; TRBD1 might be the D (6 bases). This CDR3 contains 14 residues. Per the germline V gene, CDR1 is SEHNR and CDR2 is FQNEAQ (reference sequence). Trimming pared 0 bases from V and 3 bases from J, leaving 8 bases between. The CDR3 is CASSLAGADTEAFF. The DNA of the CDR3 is TGTGCCAGCAGCTTAGCGGGGGCAGACACTGAAGCTTTCTTT.